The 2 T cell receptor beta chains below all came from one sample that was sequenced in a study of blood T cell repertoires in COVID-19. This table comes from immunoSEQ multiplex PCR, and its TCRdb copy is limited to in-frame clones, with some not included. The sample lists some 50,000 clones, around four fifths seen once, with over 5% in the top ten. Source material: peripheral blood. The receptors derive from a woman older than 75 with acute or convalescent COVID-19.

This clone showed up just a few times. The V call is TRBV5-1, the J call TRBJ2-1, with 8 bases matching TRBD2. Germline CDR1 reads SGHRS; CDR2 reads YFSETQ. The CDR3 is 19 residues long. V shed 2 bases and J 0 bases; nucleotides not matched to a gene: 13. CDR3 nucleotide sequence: TGCGCCAGCAGCTTACGTAATAGCGGGGACACTGGCTCCTACAATGAGCAGTTCTTC. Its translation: CASSLRNSGDTGSYNEQFF.

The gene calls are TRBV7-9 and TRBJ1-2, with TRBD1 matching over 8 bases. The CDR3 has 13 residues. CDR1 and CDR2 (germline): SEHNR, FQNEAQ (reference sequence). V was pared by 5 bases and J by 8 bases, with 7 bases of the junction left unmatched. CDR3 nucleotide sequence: TGTGCCAGCAGCCAGACAGGGGAGGGAGGCTACACCTTC. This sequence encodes CASSQTGEGGYTF.